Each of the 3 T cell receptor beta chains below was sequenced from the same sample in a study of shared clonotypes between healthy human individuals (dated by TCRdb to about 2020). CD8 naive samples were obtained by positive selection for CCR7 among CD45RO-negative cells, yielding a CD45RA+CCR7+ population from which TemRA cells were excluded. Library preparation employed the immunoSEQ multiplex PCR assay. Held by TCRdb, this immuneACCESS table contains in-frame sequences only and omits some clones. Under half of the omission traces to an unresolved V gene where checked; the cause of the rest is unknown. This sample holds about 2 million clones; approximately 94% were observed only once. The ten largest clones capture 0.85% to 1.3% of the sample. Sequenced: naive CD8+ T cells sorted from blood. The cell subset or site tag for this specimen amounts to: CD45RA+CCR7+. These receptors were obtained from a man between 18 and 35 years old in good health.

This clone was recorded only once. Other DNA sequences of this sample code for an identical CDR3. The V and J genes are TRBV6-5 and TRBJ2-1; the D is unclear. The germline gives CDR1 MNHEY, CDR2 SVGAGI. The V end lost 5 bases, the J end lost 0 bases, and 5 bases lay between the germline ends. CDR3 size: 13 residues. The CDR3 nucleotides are TGTGCCAGCAGTACGAGCTCCTACAATGAGCAGTTCTTC. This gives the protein CASSTSSYNEQFF.

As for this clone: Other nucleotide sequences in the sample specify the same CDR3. The CDR3 DNA reads TGTGCCAGTAGTTCCGGGACAGGGGACTACGAGCAGTACTTC. Translated, it gives CASSSGTGDYEQYF. This chain uses TRBV19 with TRBJ2-7, with 10 bases fitting TRBD1. The V gene's germline CDR1 is LNHDA and CDR2 SQIVND (reference sequence). The V segment lost 5 bases and the J segment 3 bases; nucleotides outside the gene matches: 4. This CDR3 contains 14 residues.

The CDR3 sequence is CASGSGQGSGPQHF. CDR3 coding DNA: TGTGCCAGCGGGTCGGGACAGGGGTCTGGGCCCCAGCATTTT. V is TRBV6-1 and J is TRBJ1-5, with TRBD1 matching 10 bases. V dropped 8 bases and J dropped 9; count of bases not matched to a gene: 10. Germline V gene lookup returns CDR1 MNHNS and CDR2 SASEGT. CDR3 size: 14 residues.